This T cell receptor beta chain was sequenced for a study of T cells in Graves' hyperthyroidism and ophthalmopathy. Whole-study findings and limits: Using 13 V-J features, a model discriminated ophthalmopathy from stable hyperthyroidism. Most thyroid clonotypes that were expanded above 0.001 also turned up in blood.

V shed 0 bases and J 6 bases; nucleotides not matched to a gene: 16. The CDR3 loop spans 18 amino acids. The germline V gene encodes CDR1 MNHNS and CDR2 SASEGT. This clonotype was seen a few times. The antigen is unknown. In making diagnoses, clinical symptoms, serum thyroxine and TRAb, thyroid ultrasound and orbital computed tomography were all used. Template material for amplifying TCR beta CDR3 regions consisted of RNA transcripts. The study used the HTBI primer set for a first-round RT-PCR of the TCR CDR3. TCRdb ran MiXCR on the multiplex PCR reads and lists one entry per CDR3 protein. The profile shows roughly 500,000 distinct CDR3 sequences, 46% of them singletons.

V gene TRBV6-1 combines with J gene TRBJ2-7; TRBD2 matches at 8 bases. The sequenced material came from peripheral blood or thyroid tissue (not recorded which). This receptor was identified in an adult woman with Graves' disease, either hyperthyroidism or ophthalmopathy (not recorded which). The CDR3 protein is CASSEALPIGGRPSEQYF. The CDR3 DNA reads TGTGCCAGCAGTGAAGCGCTTCCCATTGGCGGGAGGCCGAGCGAGCAGTACTTC.